The source of this T cell receptor (beta chain) is a study of blood T cell repertoires in COVID-19. Whole-study context: COVID-19 samples collected from the United States, Italy and Spain covered acute and convalescent phases.

Two consecutive negative NP/OP PCR tests, clearance, or resolved symptoms defined Cohort 3 recovery. Assay used: immunoSEQ multiplex PCR; TCRdb lists only in-frame clones, some missing. Of roughly 300,000 clones listed, 85% to 90% are singletons. Germline values: CDR1 SGHKS, CDR2 YYEKEE (reference sequence). The CDR3 contains 13 residues. The germline V and J ends were trimmed by 1 base and 0 bases, with 5 bases remaining between them. The chain couples TRBV5-5 to TRBJ2-7, with D unclear. The clonotype comes from a man aged 25-45 years who had recovered from COVID-19. Sample: PBMCs or T cells enriched from blood (not recorded which). CDR3 region: CASSLTSSYEQYF. The CDR3 coding sequence is TGTGCCAGCAGCTTGACCAGCTCCTACGAGCAGTACTTC.